This T cell receptor (beta chain) is drawn from a study of metastatic and nonmetastatic thyroid tumors (TCRdb year 2020). With respect to the entire study: Repertoires were compared across peripheral blood and tumor or nodule tissue samples from malignant and benign thyroid patients. General conclusions and limits of the study: In both blood and tumor samples, TCR beta diversity was reported to be significantly higher in malignant tumors than in benign nodules.

Receptors were amplified or captured by PCR. Instrument used: Illumina HiSeq 4000. High-throughput sequencing was used to profile the TCR beta-chain CDR3 region of each patient. The published analysis was carried out like this. CDR3 differences across clinicopathological groups were used to build a classifier for discriminating distant-metastatic papillary thyroid cancer patients. To measure repertoire diversity the researchers used the Shannon index, while the Morisita-Horn index served to gauge how similar the tumor and blood repertoires were. TCRdb handled the public reads itself, with Q25 trimming in fastp and clone calling in MiXCR, and kept productive beta chains. V and J calls and clone size were set by TCRdb, not the authors. The sample data list about 52,000 clones, and around a sixth of these were observed just once. 2.5% to 3% of the sample goes to the ten largest clones. This clone has at least ten counts. No antigen is known for it. Base qualities are not recorded, but no much larger clone differs from it by a single base.

V gives up 4 bases and J gives up 4 bases, and the segment between their germline ends measures 19 bases. The CDR3 contains 15 residues, cysteine and phenylalanine counted. Only CDR3 DNA remains: 45 bases, in frame from the first base. CDR1 and CDR2 are drawn from the germline V gene (reference sequence): DFQATT, SNEGSKA. No treatment had been received by any patient before thyroid surgery. Using T-cell receptor beta sequencing, the study looked back at clinical samples from patients collected from the early 2010s to the late 2010s. What was sequenced was blood. The sequence is built from TRBV20-1 and TRBJ1-2, with a tentative D gene TRBD1 over 6 matching bases. The receptor was isolated from a female donor with papillary thyroid cancer or a benign thyroid nodule (not recorded which). Some clones in this sample may be carry-over from other donors' samples. The bases read TGCAGTGCTACCTCAGCAGGGGTTGTTGCCTATGGCTACACCTTC. It specifies CSATSAGVVAYGYTF.